Listed below are T cell receptor beta chains from one sample, sequenced in a study of T-cell memory formation after mild COVID-19. TCRdb re-called the 5' RACE reads through MiXCR, storing one row per CDR3 protein. The sample lists 250,000 to 300,000 distinct CDR3 sequences, around 15% occurring once. Input material: PBMCs or a T cell subset sorted from them (not recorded which). The receptors shown here come from a young man who had mild COVID-19 (a few samples of this study predate the infection). Cell type and time point are not known. The CDR3 runs from the conserved cysteine through the conserved F or W. A D gene is named only where the DNA matches it firmly. Clone size is stated in some rows and not others, as once, few, many or a class when expanded.

CAITPWAGGRHNEQFF | TGTGCCATCACCCCGTGGGCGGGGGGTCGGCACAATGAGCAGTTCTTC | TRBJ2-1 | many | TRBV10-3 | TRBD2
CASSPTSGDQETQYF | TGTGCCAGCAGCCCCACTAGCGGTGATCAAGAGACCCAGTACTTC | TRBJ2-5 | . | TRBV4-2 | TRBD2
CASHQGSGANVLTF | TGTGCCAGCCACCAAGGTTCTGGGGCCAACGTCCTGACTTTC | TRBJ2-6 | once | TRBV2 | .
CASGYKDTEAFF | TGTGCCAGCGGTTATAAGGACACTGAAGCTTTCTTT | TRBJ1-1 | few | TRBV9 | .
CASSPGLGLYGYTF | TGTGCCAGCAGCCCAGGCTTGGGGCTCTATGGCTACACCTTC | TRBJ1-2 | medium-sized | TRBV7-2 | .
CASSQETSGFNEQYF | TGTGCCAGCAGCCAAGAAACTAGCGGGTTCAACGAGCAGTACTTC | TRBJ2-7 | . | TRBV4-2 | TRBD2
CASSLLEGVETQYF | TGTGCCAGCAGTTTATTGGAAGGGGTAGAGACCCAGTACTTC | TRBJ2-5 | few | TRBV7-8 | .
CASSQIVNTEAFF | TGTGCCAGCAGCCAGATAGTGAACACTGAAGCTTTCTTT | TRBJ1-1 | . | TRBV14 | .
CATSRAGQTSYEQYF | TGTGCCACCAGCAGAGCGGGACAGACCTCCTACGAGCAGTACTTC | TRBJ2-7 | few | TRBV15 | TRBD1
CASGFNLPRTDPTGELFF | TGTGCTAGTGGTTTCAACCTACCCCGAACGGACCCCACCGGGGAGCTGTTTTTT | TRBJ2-2 | . | TRBV12-5 | .
CASSLAGEQGRDTQYF | TGTGCCAGCAGCTTAGCAGGCGAACAGGGTCGAGATACGCAGTATTTT | TRBJ2-3 | few | TRBV7-2 | .
CSANTGSGQPQHF | TGCAGTGCCAATACAGGGAGTGGGCAGCCCCAGCATTTT | TRBJ1-5 | many | TRBV20-1 | .
CASRAGGRETQYF | TGTGCCAGCAGGGCGGGGGGCCGGGAGACCCAGTACTTC | TRBJ2-5 | few | TRBV12-3/TRBV12-4 | TRBD2
CATRSGGLSDTQYF | TGTGCCACCCGAAGCGGGGGCCTATCAGATACGCAGTATTTT | TRBJ2-3 | . | TRBV24-1 | TRBD2
CASRLTGVGTDTQYF | TGTGCCAGCAGACTCACGGGGGTTGGCACAGATACGCAGTATTTT | TRBJ2-3 | few | TRBV6-6 | .
CASSALGAAFF | TGTGCCAGCAGCGCTCTCGGGGCGGCTTTCTTT | TRBJ1-1 | . | TRBV12-3/TRBV12-4 | .
CASSPPAGTAYNEQFF | TGTGCCAGCTCACCACCGGCGGGGACCGCCTACAATGAGCAGTTCTTC | TRBJ2-1 | many | TRBV18 | .
CASSGRTGGNNQPQHF | TGTGCCAGCAGCGGACGGACAGGGGGCAACAATCAGCCCCAGCATTTT | TRBJ1-5 | . | TRBV6-5 | TRBD1
CASSLGLGNYGYTF | TGTGCCAGCAGCTTAGGGCTAGGGAACTATGGCTACACCTTC | TRBJ1-2 | few | TRBV5-1 | .
CASSDPPGRLNTEAFF | TGTGCCAGCAGCGACCCCCCCGGACGGTTGAACACTGAAGCTTTCTTT | TRBJ1-1 | . | TRBV9 | .